These 26 T cell receptor beta chains were all obtained from the same sample, sequenced in a study of shared clonotypes between healthy human individuals. Naive CD8 cells comprised CD45RO-negative, CCR7-positively selected cells, excluding terminally differentiated effector memory CD45RA+ cells. The protocol was immunoSEQ multiplex PCR, while the TCRdb copy is restricted to in-frame clones and leaves out a portion. The sample has around 600,000 clones, 95% to 98% seen once. The sample consisted of naive CD8+ T cells sorted from blood. These receptors originate from a man in his thirties or forties in good health.

The genes are TRBV6-1 and TRBJ2-2; possible D gene TRBD1, 5 bases. Trimming took 6 bases from V and 6 from J, leaving 14 bases between them. Germline loops: CDR1 MNHNS, CDR2 SASEGT. This CDR3 comprises 14 residues. The chain's CDR3 is CASRDTVGPGELFF. The CDR3 coding sequence is TGTGCCAGCAGAGATACAGTGGGGCCCGGGGAGCTGTTTTTT.

This clone has just one count. The chain has TRBV28 and TRBJ2-7; TRBD1 matches 10 bases. The V gene's germline CDR1 is MDHEN and CDR2 SYDVKM. The V segment lost 2 bases and the J segment 4 bases; nucleotides outside the gene matches: 5. The CDR3 extends over 15 amino acids. The CDR3 is CASSLQTGGQYEQYF. CDR3 sequence (DNA): TGTGCCAGCAGTTTACAGACAGGGGGCCAGTACGAGCAGTACTTC.

The chain links TRBV27 to TRBJ2-7; 9 nucleotides line up with TRBD1. V was clipped by 6 bases and J by 6 bases; unmatched bases: 21. Germline CDR1 and CDR2: MNHEY and SMNVEV (reference sequence). The CDR3 length is 18 residues. CDR3 sequence reads: CASSPWGDRALSKGEQYF. The CDR3, as DNA: TGTGCCAGCAGCCCATGGGGGGACAGGGCCTTATCCAAGGGCGAGCAGTACTTC.

J is TRBJ1-5 and V is TRBV7-8; D remains unclear. This CDR3 is built from 18 residues. Germline V gene sequence: CDR1 SGHVS, CDR2 FQNEAQ. V lost 3 bases and J 5 bases, leaving 23 bases between the germline ends. This chain's CDR3 is CASSFWSSGFLGDQPQHF. The CDR3 DNA reads TGTGCCAGCAGCTTTTGGTCGTCGGGCTTTTTGGGAGATCAGCCCCAGCATTTT.

This chain joins TRBV9 and TRBJ2-3, with TRBD1 matching 8 bases. After removal of 4 bases from V and 4 bases from J, the junction contained 8 bases not matched to a gene. Germline loops: CDR1 SGDLS, CDR2 YYNGEE. CDR3 length: 15 residues. The CDR3 sequence: CASSPWDRTADTQYF. CDR3 nucleotides: TGTGCCAGCAGCCCCTGGGACAGGACCGCAGATACGCAGTATTTT.

The rearrangement joins TRBV5-6 to TRBJ1-5, with D possibly TRBD1 on 6 matching bases. Germline-derived CDR1 and CDR2 are SGHDT and YYEEEE. The CDR3 loop spans 15 amino acids. V dropped 4 bases and J dropped 0 bases, with 11 bases sitting between them. The chain's CDR3 is CASSMGQTSNQPQHF. CDR3 coding DNA: TGTGCCAGCAGCATGGGACAAACTAGCAATCAGCCCCAGCATTTT.

This rearrangement joins TRBV9 to TRBJ2-7; the D is unclear. The CDR3 is made up of 11 amino acids. Trimming took off 5 bases at V and 6 bases at J, with 9 bases between the two ends. Looked up from germline, CDR1 is SGDLS and CDR2 is YYNGEE. CDR3 in DNA: TGTGCCAGCAGGGGGATGGGCGAGCAGTACTTC. It codes for CASRGMGEQYF. The full variable domain, in which reference TRBV9 and TRBJ2-7 provide the parts outside the CDR3, is DSGVTQTPKHLITATGQRVTLRCSPRSGDLSVYWYQQSLDQGLQFLIQYYNGEERAKGNILERFSAQQFPDLHSELNLSSLELGDSALYFCASRGMGEQYFGPGTRLTVT.

The chain employs TRBV5-4 and TRBJ2-3; the match to TRBD2 covers 11 bases. The CDR3 runs to 16 residues. Germline V gene data show CDR1 as SGHNT and CDR2 as YYREEE (reference sequence). V lost 1 base to trimming and J lost 4 bases; unmatched junction nucleotides: 5. The CDR3 nucleotides read TGTGCCAGCAGCTTGTACTCTAGCGGGGGGCCAGATACGCAGTATTTT. Protein: CASSLYSSGGPDTQYF.

The rearrangement joins TRBV4-3 to TRBJ1-2; TRBD1 aligns across 10 bases. V trimming: 4 bases; J trimming: 2 bases; junction bases outside the gene matches: 7. Germline-derived CDR1 and CDR2 are LGHNA and YSLEER. The CDR3 has 16 residues. CDR3 region: CASSPRDRGGNYGYTF. In nucleotides, the CDR3 is TGCGCCAGCAGCCCTCGGGACAGGGGAGGAAACTATGGCTACACCTTC.

V usage is TRBV10-3 and J usage is TRBJ2-7, with a weak D call TRBD2 (6 bases). CDR3 length: 15 residues. CDR1 is ENHRY, CDR2 SYGVKD, per germline. V lost 3 bases, J lost 2 bases, and 14 bases lay in between. CDR3 DNA sequence: TGTGCCATCAGTGACCCGGGACTGGTCCCCTACGAGCAGTACTTC. Its translation: CAISDPGLVPYEQYF.

This clone has a single count. V and J are TRBV7-9 and TRBJ2-1; 10 positions match TRBD2. Germline loops: CDR1 SEHNR, CDR2 FQNEAQ (reference sequence). Trimming removed 1 base from V and 3 bases from J; junction bases left unmatched: 12. The length of the CDR3 is 19 residues. Here the CDR3 DNA reads TGTGCCAGCAGCTTAGGTCTCCTAGCGGGAGCGCCAATCTACAATGAGCAGTTCTTC. The encoded protein is CASSLGLLAGAPIYNEQFF. The full variable domain, in which reference TRBV7-9 and TRBJ2-1 provide the parts outside the CDR3, is DTGVSQNPRHKITKRGQNVTFRCDPISEHNRLYWYRQTLGQGPEFLTYFQNEAQLEKSRLLSDRFSAERPKGSFSTLEIQRTEQGDSAMYLCASSLGLLAGAPIYNEQFFGPGTRLTVL.

The genes are TRBV19 and TRBJ2-6; D gene ambiguous. This CDR3 is 14 amino acids long. Per the germline V gene, CDR1 is LNHDA and CDR2 is SQIVND (reference sequence). Trimming removed 5 bases at V and 4 bases at J, with 9 bases between. The CDR3 nucleotides are TGTGCCAGTAGTGTCCCAAGGGGGGCCAACGTCCTGACTTTC. It codes for CASSVPRGANVLTF.

V gene TRBV11-2 combines with J gene TRBJ1-5; D is possibly TRBD1 (5 bases). The V end was cut by 6 bases, the J end by 10 bases, with 13 bases between. This CDR3 spans 12 amino acids. Per the germline V gene, CDR1 is SGHAT and CDR2 is FQNNGV. CDR3 loop: CASRGMGGPQHF. CDR3 in DNA: TGTGCCAGCAGGGGGATGGGGGGACCCCAGCATTTT.

On this clone: Other nucleotide sequences from this sample produce the same CDR3. The chain employs TRBV7-6 and TRBJ2-2; possibly TRBD2 for D (5 bases). Germline V gene lookup returns CDR1 SGHVS and CDR2 FNYEAQ. This CDR3 comprises 13 residues. Trimming shortened V by 1 base and J by 6 bases, and 6 bases separated the two germline ends. The CDR3 loop reads CASSLGGAGELFF. The CDR3 DNA sequence: TGTGCCAGCAGCTTAGGGGGAGCCGGGGAGCTGTTTTTT.

The table lists this clone with a count of one. The chain joins TRBV6-4 to TRBJ2-1; D is perhaps TRBD1 (6 bases). From germline, CDR1 is MRHNA and CDR2 SNTAGT. Between the trimmed V and J ends, which lost 0 bases and 0 bases, there was a span of 12 bases. The CDR3 is 17 amino acids. The CDR3 loop is CASSDSWRGGSYNEQFF. DNA of the CDR3: TGTGCCAGCAGTGACTCATGGAGAGGGGGCTCCTACAATGAGCAGTTCTTC.

The chain has TRBV11-2 and TRBJ2-7; D ambiguous. Deletions cut 5 bases from V and 9 bases from J, with 14 bases between. From germline, CDR1 is SGHAT and CDR2 FQNNGV. The CDR3 covers 12 residues. In DNA form, the CDR3 reads TGTGCCAGCAGCGTGGACCCGGAGTGGCAGTACTTC. Translation: CASSVDPEWQYF. The entire variable domain, with the rest obtained from reference TRBV11-2 and TRBJ2-7, is as follows: EAGVAQSPRYKIIEKRQSVAFWCNPISGHATLYWYQQILGQGPKLLIQFQNNGVVDDSQLPKDRFSAERLKGVDSTLKIQPAKLEDSAVYLCASSVDPEWQYFGPGTRLTVT.

This clone was counted once. The chain carries TRBV5-1 and TRBJ1-5; D unclear. V was clipped by 0 bases and J by 1 base, with 11 bases between them. The CDR3 covers 16 residues. Germline CDR1 reads SGHRS; CDR2 reads YFSETQ. CDR3 sequence: CASSLAAALSNQPQHF. In DNA, the CDR3 is TGCGCCAGCAGCTTGGCCGCGGCACTCAGCAATCAGCCCCAGCATTTT.

The chain combines TRBV2 with TRBJ2-7, with a weak D call TRBD2 (5 bases). Germline lookup yields CDR1 SNHLY and CDR2 FYNNEI. The V end lost 7 bases, the J end lost 4 bases, and 11 bases lay between the germline ends. This CDR3 has 12 residues. As DNA, the CDR3 is TGTGCCAGCATAGAGGGAATGTACGAGCAGTACTTC. Its translation is CASIEGMYEQYF.

This chain joins TRBV6-5 and TRBJ2-1; 8 bases fit TRBD2. The V gene's germline CDR1 is MNHEY and CDR2 SVGAGI. Trimming at V came to 2 bases and at J to 3 bases, leaving 6 bases not matched to a gene. The CDR3 is made up of 16 amino acids. CDR3 in amino acids: CASSYEAGEIYNEQFF. The CDR3 nucleotides read TGTGCCAGCAGTTACGAAGCGGGAGAGATCTACAATGAGCAGTTCTTC.

This sequence joins TRBV2 and TRBJ1-4, with D perhaps TRBD1 (5 bases). The CDR3 loop spans 15 amino acids. The V end was cut by 5 bases, the J end by 0 bases, with 10 bases between. CDR1 is SNHLY and CDR2 is FYNNEI in the germline V gene. CDR3 nucleotide sequence: TGTGCCAGCAGTCAGGGAATGGCAACTAATGAAAAACTGTTTTTT. Its translation: CASSQGMATNEKLFF.

This clone was observed once. The J gene is TRBJ1-1, the V gene TRBV14; weak D call: TRBD1 (5 bases). This CDR3 region has 16 residues. Trimming removed 3 bases from V and 5 bases from J, with 19 bases in between. CDR1 is SGHDN, CDR2 FVKESK, per germline. The CDR3 loop reads CASSHTGGEVGTEAFF. In DNA, the CDR3 is TGTGCCAGCAGCCACACGGGGGGTGAGGTGGGGACTGAAGCTTTCTTT.

The chain recombines TRBV5-8 with TRBJ2-3; 8 bases line up with TRBD1. CDR1 is SGHTS, CDR2 YDEGEE, per germline. J gave up 6 bases and V 4 bases, and 4 bases lay outside the gene matches. The CDR3 covers 13 residues. CDR3 protein: CASSKHRGDTQYF. The CDR3 DNA sequence: TGTGCCAGCAGCAAACACAGGGGGGATACGCAGTATTTT.

The chain has TRBV25-1 and TRBJ2-1; a weak D match, TRBD1 (6 bases). Germline CDR1 MGHDK, CDR2 SYGVNS. This CDR3 region has 14 residues. V was cut by 2 bases and J by 5 bases, with 10 bases left in between. CDR3 region: CASSEPGQNNEQFF. As DNA, the CDR3 is TGTGCCAGCAGTGAACCCGGACAGAACAATGAGCAGTTCTTC.

The chain uses TRBV4-1 and TRBJ2-5; possible D gene TRBD1, 6 bases. The V end was cut by 1 base, the J end by 1 base, with 13 bases between. This CDR3 has 16 amino acids. The germline V gene encodes CDR1 MGHRA and CDR2 YSYEKL. The CDR3 bases are TGCGCCAGCAGCCAAGCCTCCCAGGGGTTCCAAGAGACCCAGTACTTC. This gives the protein CASSQASQGFQETQYF.

This chain links TRBV5-8 with TRBJ2-1, with D maybe TRBD2 (6 bases). The CDR3 contains 14 residues. V was trimmed by 0 bases and J by 10 bases, leaving 14 bases between them. Germline V gene data show CDR1 as SGHTS and CDR2 as YDEGEE. Here the CDR3 DNA reads TGTGCCAGCAGCTTGGTGTGGGGGGAGCCGGAGCAGTTCTTC. Translating it yields CASSLVWGEPEQFF.

V gene TRBV2 combines with J gene TRBJ2-7; TRBD1 might be the D (6 bases). This CDR3 is 13 amino acids long. Trimming removed 6 bases from V and 0 bases from J, with 9 bases in between. Germline V lookup: CDR1 SNHLY, CDR2 FYNNEI. CDR3 loop: CASSWDNSYEQYF. The CDR3 region has the DNA TGTGCCAGCAGCTGGGACAACTCCTACGAGCAGTACTTC.